The 31 T cell receptor beta chains below were found in one sample sequenced in a study of blood T cell repertoires in COVID-19. The method was immunoSEQ multiplex PCR; TCRdb's version includes in-frame clones alone and lacks a portion of them. The data contain fewer than 250,000 clones, 85% of them seen just once; the ten biggest clones take up around 0.93%. Sequenced input: peripheral blood. The receptors were sampled from a man in his fifties or sixties with COVID-19, enrolled during active disease.

J is TRBJ2-1 and V is TRBV9; the D gene is possibly TRBD2 (6 bases). This CDR3 is 16 amino acids long. V was clipped by 4 bases and J by 5 bases, with 19 bases between them. The germline V gene has CDR1 SGDLS and CDR2 YYNGEE. The CDR3 protein is CASSPFAGLKNNEQFF. The CDR3 DNA reads as TGTGCCAGCAGCCCCTTTGCGGGGCTAAAGAACAATGAGCAGTTCTTC.

The V call is TRBV10-2, the J call TRBJ1-1, with 7 bases lining up with TRBD1. Unmatched junction bases numbered 14, after V lost 2 bases and J lost 2 bases. Germline CDR1 is WSHSY and CDR2 is SAAADI. The CDR3 runs to 18 residues. DNA for the CDR3: TGCGCCAGCAGTGAGCCGAGGCCCAACAGGGGTCTAAACACTGAAGCTTTCTTT. Translation gives CASSEPRPNRGLNTEAFF.

CDR3: CASSWNVGLASGSITSYEQYF. The CDR3 nucleotides are TGTGCCAGCTCGTGGAACGTGGGGCTGGCTAGCGGGTCTATAACCTCCTACGAGCAGTACTTC. V is TRBV18 and J is TRBJ2-7; TRBD2 agrees at 8 bases. The CDR3 covers 21 residues. V gave up 6 bases and J gave up 0 bases; unmatched junction bases: 25. Germline V gene lookup returns CDR1 KGHSH and CDR2 LQKENI.

This rearrangement joins TRBV7-9 to TRBJ2-7; D remains unclear. V was clipped by 0 bases and J by 7 bases, with 7 bases between them. Germline V gene data show CDR1 as SEHNR and CDR2 as FQNEAQ (reference sequence). This CDR3 is 12 amino acids long. CDR3 sequence (DNA): TGTGCCAGCAGCTTAGCGGTGACAGAGCAGTACTTC. Its translation is CASSLAVTEQYF.

V is TRBV2 and J is TRBJ1-5, with 7 bases identical to TRBD1. Per the germline V gene, CDR1 is SNHLY and CDR2 is FYNNEI. J was trimmed by 3 bases and V by 6 bases; bases with no gene match: 8. This CDR3 comprises 15 residues. CDR3 amino acids: CASRTPGGFNQPQHF. Here the CDR3 DNA reads TGTGCCAGCAGAACACCAGGGGGGTTCAATCAGCCCCAGCATTTT. The full variable domain, its missing parts supplied by reference TRBV2 and TRBJ1-5, is EPEVTQTPSHQVTQMGQEVILRCVPISNHLYFYWYRQILGQKVEFLVSFYNNEISEKSEIFDDQFSVERPDGSNFTLKIRSTKLEDSAMYFCASRTPGGFNQPQHFGDGTRLSIL.

The chain recombines TRBV6-2 or TRBV6-3 with TRBJ2-7; 7 bases agree with TRBD2. Germline V gene data show CDR1 as MNHEY and CDR2 as SVGEGT. J lost 1 base, V lost 4 bases, and 1 base had no gene match. The CDR3 sequence is 13 residues long. In DNA form, the CDR3 reads TGTGCCAGCAGTTTGGGGGGGTCCTACGAGCAGTACTTC. It specifies CASSLGGSYEQYF.

This clone appeared once. The chain joins TRBV5-1 to TRBJ2-3, with TRBD1 identical over 8 bases. CDR1 is SGHRS and CDR2 is YFSETQ in the germline V gene. Losses at the gene ends were 1 base for V and 5 bases for J; bases not matched to a gene: 6. The CDR3 consists of 15 residues. The CDR3 loop is CASSLSGQGKDTQYF. For the CDR3, the DNA is TGCGCCAGCAGCTTGTCCGGACAGGGCAAAGATACGCAGTATTTT.

The chain combines TRBV29-1 with TRBJ1-4; tentative D call: TRBD1 (6 bases). Trimming pared 8 bases from V and 4 bases from J, leaving 14 bases between. This CDR3 region has 13 residues. Germline assignment: CDR1 SQVTM and CDR2 ANQGSEA. The CDR3 here is CSILRDINEKLFF. The CDR3 nucleotides read TGCAGCATTCTCCGGGACATTAATGAAAAACTGTTTTTT.

The chain links TRBV9 to TRBJ2-1; perhaps TRBD2 as D (6 bases). The CDR3 loop spans 15 amino acids. V was trimmed by 2 bases and J by 7 bases, leaving 16 bases between them. CDR1 is SGDLS, CDR2 YYNGEE, per germline. The DNA for the CDR3 is TGTGCCAGCAGCGTGACCGGGACTCCCCGGAATGAGCAGTTCTTC. This translates into CASSVTGTPRNEQFF.

The CDR3 region is CASSQAGQGGKLFF. The CDR3, as DNA: TGTGCCAGCAGCCAAGCCGGACAGGGGGGAAAACTGTTTTTT. The chain links TRBV3-1 (or the pseudogene TRBV3-2) to TRBJ1-4; TRBD1 matches at 10 bases. From germline, CDR1 is LGHDT and CDR2 YNNKEL (reference sequence). V shed 1 base, J shed 10 bases, and the junction held 3 bases outside the gene matches. The CDR3 totals 14 residues.

The V call is TRBV4-1, the J call TRBJ2-1; 12 nucleotides align to TRBD1. The V gene end was trimmed by 0 bases and the J gene end by 4 bases; junction bases not matched to a gene: 7. Per germline, CDR1 MGHRA and CDR2 YSYEKL. This CDR3 is 18 amino acids long. In DNA form, the CDR3 reads TGCGCCAGCAGCCAAGAACCGGGACAGGGGGCTAAATACAATGAGCAGTTCTTC. It codes for CASSQEPGQGAKYNEQFF.

The chain links TRBV20-1 to TRBJ2-1, with 8 nucleotides matching TRBD2. V was clipped by 3 bases and J by 1 base; unmatched bases: 2. This CDR3 region has 14 residues. The V gene's germline CDR1 is DFQATT and CDR2 SNEGSKA (reference sequence). For the CDR3, the DNA is TGCAGTGCTAGTGAGCGGGGGTCCTACAATGAGCAGTTCTTC. It specifies CSASERGSYNEQFF.

The rearrangement links TRBV4-2 to TRBJ1-1; tentatively, D is TRBD1 (6 bases). Trimming removed 4 bases from V and 1 base from J, with 7 bases in between. Germline V gene lookup returns CDR1 LGHNA and CDR2 YNFKEQ. The CDR3 runs 13 residues. The DNA for the CDR3 is TGTGCCAGCAGCCCGGGACAGAACACTGAAGCTTTCTTT. It yields the protein CASSPGQNTEAFF.

The chain couples TRBV5-4 to TRBJ2-5, with 9 nucleotides matching TRBD1. The CDR3 has 11 amino acids. Germline CDR1 SGHNT, CDR2 YYREEE (reference sequence). V dropped 3 bases and J dropped 14; count of bases not matched to a gene: 5. CDR3 amino acids: CASSSDRGLYF. The CDR3 region has the DNA TGTGCCAGCAGCTCTGACAGGGGGTTATACTTC.

The chain joins TRBV23-1 to TRBJ1-6, with D possibly TRBD1 on 5 matching bases. TRBV23-1 carries the ORF label, with uncertain function. This CDR3 has 18 amino acids. V lost 4 bases to trimming and J lost 4 bases, with 20 bases between them. The CDR3 loop reads CASSRPARSTAYNSPLHF. In DNA form, the CDR3 reads TGCGCCAGCAGTCGACCCGCCCGCTCGACAGCATATAATTCACCCCTCCACTTT.

The chain combines TRBV19 with TRBJ1-3; D possibly corresponds to TRBD1 (5 bases). The germline V gene encodes CDR1 LNHDA and CDR2 SQIVND (reference sequence). V was cut by 3 bases and J by 8 bases, with 11 bases left in between. The CDR3 has 13 amino acids. The CDR3 sequence: CASSMGGVDTIYF. In DNA, the CDR3 is TGTGCCAGTAGTATGGGGGGTGTAGACACCATATATTTT.

This clone has more than one count but fewer than ten. The J gene is TRBJ2-3, the V gene TRBV19; 7 positions match TRBD1. Trimming cost V 7 bases and J 0 bases; bases outside gene matches: 4. The CDR3 sequence is 14 residues long. Looked up from germline, CDR1 is LNHDA and CDR2 is SQIVND (reference sequence). The CDR3 here is CASTEDRSTDTQYF. CDR3 nucleotides: TGTGCCAGTACCGAGGACAGGAGCACAGATACGCAGTATTTT.

The V gene is TRBV3-1 (or the pseudogene TRBV3-2), the J gene TRBJ1-1; D gene unclear. Germline CDR1 reads LGHDT; CDR2 reads YNNKEL (reference sequence). The CDR3 covers 12 residues. The V and J ends lost 1 base and 9 bases respectively, with 9 bases between them. The CDR3 sequence: CASSQAGDKAFF. CDR3 coding DNA: TGTGCCAGCAGCCAAGCCGGGGATAAAGCTTTCTTT.

The chain carries TRBV7-9 and TRBJ1-2; TRBD1 matches 9 bases. Germline loops: CDR1 SEHNR, CDR2 FQNEAQ (reference sequence). Trimming removed 5 bases from V and 4 bases from J; junction bases left unmatched: 5. CDR3 length: 14 residues. The CDR3 is CASSLTGQGYGYTF. The CDR3 DNA follows: TGTGCCAGCAGCCTGACGGGACAGGGCTATGGCTACACCTTC. The variable domain in full, completed from reference TRBV7-9 and TRBJ1-2, reads DTGVSQNPRHKITKRGQNVTFRCDPISEHNRLYWYRQTLGQGPEFLTYFQNEAQLEKSRLLSDRFSAERPKGSFSTLEIQRTEQGDSAMYLCASSLTGQGYGYTFGSGTRLTVV.

V is TRBV27 and J is TRBJ2-2; maybe TRBD2 (5 bases). The V gene's germline CDR1 is MNHEY and CDR2 SMNVEV (reference sequence). Deletions cut 6 bases from V and 7 bases from J, with 12 bases between. CDR3 length: 13 residues. CDR3 loop: CASRWERNGELFF. For the CDR3, the DNA is TGTGCCAGCAGGTGGGAGAGGAACGGGGAGCTGTTTTTT.

The rearrangement links TRBV6-5 to TRBJ1-2; no clear D. V lost 3 bases and J 7 bases, leaving 15 bases between the germline ends. The CDR3 loop spans 14 amino acids. Germline loops: CDR1 MNHEY, CDR2 SVGAGI. CDR3 loop: CASSYLQTQSGYTF. The CDR3 DNA reads TGTGCCAGCAGTTATCTCCAGACACAGTCTGGCTACACCTTC.

The V and J genes are TRBV6-5 and TRBJ2-3; tentative D call: TRBD2 (5 bases). CDR1 and CDR2 from the germline V gene are MNHEY and SVGAGI. The CDR3 spans 13 residues. Trimming removed 7 bases from V and 4 bases from J, with 12 bases in between. The chain's CDR3 is CASNLGVADTQYF. The CDR3 DNA reads TGTGCCAGCAACCTCGGGGTCGCAGATACGCAGTATTTT.

The chain links TRBV4-1 to TRBJ1-4; 10 bases align to TRBD1. The V gene's germline CDR1 is MGHRA and CDR2 YSYEKL. V lost 2 bases and J lost 8; bases outside the gene matches: 8. The CDR3 has 16 amino acids. CDR3 in amino acids: CASSQWRDRGREKLFF. The DNA for the CDR3 is TGCGCCAGCAGCCAATGGAGGGACAGGGGAAGAGAAAAACTGTTTTTT.

This clone was detected a few times. The gene calls are TRBV4-2 and TRBJ1-4; D is uncertain. V was pared by 0 bases and J by 8 bases, with 10 bases between. CDR1 and CDR2 from the germline V gene are LGHNA and YNFKEQ. The CDR3 consists of 14 residues. The CDR3 region is CASSQDLVVEKLFF. CDR3 nucleotides: TGTGCCAGCAGCCAAGATCTAGTAGTGGAAAAACTGTTTTTT.

The CDR3 DNA follows: TGTGCCAGCAGTCCGCGACAGGGGGGAAGGACTGAAGCTTTCTTT. It codes for CASSPRQGGRTEAFF. The rearrangement joins TRBV25-1 to TRBJ1-1; 9 bases fit TRBD1. Germline V gene sequence: CDR1 MGHDK, CDR2 SYGVNS. The V gene end was trimmed by 5 bases and the J gene end by 5 bases; junction bases not matched to a gene: 9. CDR3 length: 15 amino acids.

The rearrangement joins TRBV12-3 or TRBV12-4 to TRBJ2-7, with TRBD2 as a possible D gene (6 bases). The V end was cut by 6 bases, the J end by 6 bases, with 12 bases between. The CDR3 consists of 12 residues. The CDR3 DNA sequence: TGTGCCAGCAGACCGGACGGGGGCGAGCAGTACTTC. As protein: CASRPDGGEQYF.

This rearrangement joins TRBV3-1 (or the pseudogene TRBV3-2) to TRBJ1-2; 8 nucleotides line up with TRBD1. The CDR3 consists of 15 residues. Germline CDR1 reads LGHDT; CDR2 reads YNNKEL (reference sequence). The V and J ends lost 4 bases and 4 bases, in that order; junction bases with no gene match: 8. CDR3 amino acids: CASSPSDREAYGYTF. CDR3 coding DNA: TGTGCCAGCAGCCCTTCGGACAGGGAGGCCTATGGCTACACCTTC.

The chain combines TRBV9 with TRBJ2-7; the match to TRBD1 covers 8 bases. This CDR3 contains 17 residues. Germline values: CDR1 SGDLS, CDR2 YYNGEE. V shed 0 bases, J shed 3 bases, and the junction held 11 bases outside the gene matches. The CDR3 here is CASSVAPPGQGSYEQYF. In nucleotides, the CDR3 is TGTGCCAGCAGCGTAGCCCCCCCCGGACAGGGAAGCTACGAGCAGTACTTC.

The V call is TRBV5-1, the J call TRBJ2-1; no firm D call. This CDR3 comprises 13 residues. CDR1 is SGHRS, CDR2 YFSETQ, per germline. Trimming left V 2 bases short and J 5 bases short, with 8 bases between. This CDR3 reads CASSFTVNNEQFF. The CDR3, as DNA: TGCGCCAGCAGCTTTACAGTGAACAATGAGCAGTTCTTC. Based on the CDR3 plus reference TRBV5-1 and TRBJ2-1, the full variable domain is KAGVTQTPRYLIKTRGQQVTLSCSPISGHRSVSWYQQTPGQGLQFLFEYFSETQRNKGNFPGRFSGRQFSNSRSEMNVSTLELGDSALYLCASSFTVNNEQFFGPGTRLTVL.

This clone appeared a single time. The chain recombines TRBV19 with TRBJ1-1, with 8 bases identical to TRBD1. The CDR3 is 13 residues long. The germline CDR1 and CDR2 sequences are LNHDA and SQIVND (reference sequence). Trimming at V came to 7 bases and at J to 3 bases, leaving 4 bases not matched to a gene. CDR3 sequence: CASKDREDTEAFF. CDR3 bases: TGTGCCAGTAAGGACAGGGAAGACACTGAAGCTTTCTTT. Based on the CDR3 plus reference TRBV19 and TRBJ1-1, the full variable domain is DGGITQSPKYLFRKEGQNVTLSCEQNLNHDAMYWYRQDPGQGLRLIYYSQIVNDFQKGDIAEGYSVSREKKESFPLTVTSAQKNPTAFYLCASKDREDTEAFFGQGTRLTVV.

This chain uses TRBV9 with TRBJ1-4, with D possibly TRBD1 on 6 matching bases. Deletions cut 4 bases from V and 7 bases from J, with 17 bases between. Germline CDR1 and CDR2: SGDLS and YYNGEE. The CDR3 runs 15 residues. The CDR3 DNA reads TGTGCCAGCAGCCTAGAAGCCGGGACACTTGAAAAACTGTTTTTT. Its translation is CASSLEAGTLEKLFF.